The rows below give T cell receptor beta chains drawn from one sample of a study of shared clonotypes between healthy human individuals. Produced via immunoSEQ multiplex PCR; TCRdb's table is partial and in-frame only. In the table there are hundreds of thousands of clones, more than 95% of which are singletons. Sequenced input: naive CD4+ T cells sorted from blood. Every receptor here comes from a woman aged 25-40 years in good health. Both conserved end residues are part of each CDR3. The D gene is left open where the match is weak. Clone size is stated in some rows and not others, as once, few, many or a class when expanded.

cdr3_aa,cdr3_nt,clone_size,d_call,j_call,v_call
CASSVYRGLTDTQYF,TGTGCCAGCAGTGTCTACAGGGGGCTTACAGATACGCAGTATTTT,.,TRBD1,TRBJ2-3,TRBV2
CASRAAEIGTEAFF,TGTGCCAGCAGGGCCGCTGAAATAGGCACTGAAGCTTTCTTT,.,.,TRBJ1-1,TRBV6-4
CASSPSRASGNTIYF,TGTGCCAGCAGCCCTAGTAGGGCCTCTGGAAACACCATATATTTT,.,.,TRBJ1-3,TRBV27
CASSVTSTHTQYF,TGTGCCAGCAGCGTTACTAGCACACATACGCAGTATTTT,.,.,TRBJ2-3,TRBV5-5
CASSFRRDIIGETQYF,TGCGCCAGCAGCTTTCGTCGGGACATCATTGGGGAGACCCAGTACTTC,.,.,TRBJ2-5,TRBV5-1
CASSQSRSGINNEQFF,TGCGCCAGCAGCCAGTCGCGGAGCGGGATCAACAATGAGCAGTTCTTC,once,TRBD2,TRBJ2-1,TRBV4-1
CAIAGTGGNPNEKLFF,TGTGCCATTGCAGGGACAGGGGGGAACCCTAATGAAAAACTGTTTTTT,.,TRBD1,TRBJ1-4,TRBV7-2
CASSLGDRVGNTIYF,TGCGCCAGCAGCTTGGGGGACAGGGTCGGAAACACCATATATTTT,.,TRBD1,TRBJ1-3,TRBV5-1
CASSLTAGFDEQYF,TGTGCCAGCAGCTTGACGGCGGGATTTGACGAGCAGTACTTC,.,.,TRBJ2-7,TRBV7-9
CASSTLSGGGGELFF,TGTGCCAGCAGTACCCTGTCAGGGGGAGGCGGGGAGCTGTTTTTT,once,.,TRBJ2-2,TRBV6-1
CASSDYYGYTF,TGTGCCAGCAGTGATTACTATGGCTACACCTTC,.,.,TRBJ1-2,TRBV6-5
CASSPPAGEGYTF,TGTGCCAGCTCACCACCGGCAGGGGAGGGCTACACCTTC,.,.,TRBJ1-2,TRBV18
CASSLYYEQYF,TGTGCCAGCAGCTTATACTACGAGCAGTACTTC,.,.,TRBJ2-7,TRBV7-9
CASSAHRLEQYF,TGTGCCAGCAGCGCCCATCGGTTGGAGCAGTACTTC,.,.,TRBJ2-7,TRBV14
CAWSRGGNSYEQYF,TGTGCCTGGAGTAGGGGCGGAAACTCCTACGAGCAGTACTTC,once,.,TRBJ2-7,TRBV30
CASSPRVGAGATNEKLFF,TGTGCCAGCTCACCCCGTGTAGGGGCAGGGGCAACTAATGAAAAACTGTTTTTT,once,.,TRBJ1-4,TRBV18
CASSFQGGADTQYF,TGTGCCAGCAGCTTCCAAGGGGGTGCAGATACGCAGTATTTT,once,.,TRBJ2-3,TRBV5-4